Each of the 24 T cell receptor beta chains below was sequenced from the same sample in a study of technical replicates of blood from a handful of donors. Profiling relied on immunoSEQ multiplex PCR, and the TCRdb table lists in-frame clones only, not all of them. In the table there are under 85,000 clones, about 97% of which are singletons. Sequencing was carried out using T cells isolated from PBMCs. The receptors were gathered from a human donor in good health.

The genes are TRBV5-4 and TRBJ2-7; no definite D call. The CDR3 is 16 amino acids. Looked up from germline, CDR1 is SGHNT and CDR2 is YYREEE (reference sequence). Trimming pared 0 bases from V and 0 bases from J, leaving 13 bases between. The CDR3 nucleotides are TGTGCCAGCAGCTTGGGTGAGACACATTCCTCCTACGAGCAGTACTTC. This gives the protein CASSLGETHSSYEQYF.

The DNA of the CDR3 is TGTGCCAGCAGCGACGACAGGACTAGCTCCTACGAGCAGTACTTC. Translated, it gives CASSDDRTSSYEQYF. This sequence joins TRBV2 and TRBJ2-7, with D tentatively TRBD2 (7 bases). From germline, CDR1 is SNHLY and CDR2 FYNNEI. The germline V and J ends were trimmed by 6 bases and 0 bases, with 15 bases remaining between them. The CDR3 is made up of 15 amino acids.

The chain employs TRBV27 and TRBJ1-2; no clear D. The CDR3 sequence is 10 residues long. Looked up from germline, CDR1 is MNHEY and CDR2 is SMNVEV (reference sequence). V was clipped by 10 bases and J by 7 bases, with 10 bases between them. CDR3 nucleotide sequence: TGTGCCACCTTTTCGTTTGGCTACACCTTC. It is translated as CATFSFGYTF.

This clone was observed a handful of times. V usage is TRBV4-2 and J usage is TRBJ2-3; D is unclear. The germline V gene has CDR1 LGHNA and CDR2 YNFKEQ. CDR3 size: 17 residues. Trimming removed 0 bases from V and 0 bases from J, with 13 bases in between. For the CDR3, the DNA is TGTGCCAGCAGCCAAGATCCTCGGTCCTGGAGCACAGATACGCAGTATTTT. Encoded protein: CASSQDPRSWSTDTQYF.

Here the CDR3 reads CASSEQGPTGELFF. The CDR3 DNA sequence: TGCGCCAGCAGTGAACAGGGCCCCACCGGGGAGCTGTTTTTT. This chain connects TRBV10-1 to TRBJ2-2, with a tentative D call TRBD1 (6 bases). From germline, CDR1 is WNHNN and CDR2 SYGVQD (reference sequence). Trimming stripped 3 bases from V and 4 bases from J, with 9 bases between. The CDR3 runs 14 residues.

The CDR3 DNA is TGTGCCAGCAGCTCCAGGGGACCTTCAACTAATGAAAAACTGTTTTTT. It is translated as CASSSRGPSTNEKLFF. V usage is TRBV5-4 and J usage is TRBJ1-4; a possible D gene is TRBD1 (6 bases). This CDR3 is 16 amino acids long. V was cut by 3 bases and J by 0 bases, with 12 bases left in between. Germline V CDR1 and CDR2: SGHNT, YYREEE (reference sequence).

CDR3 in amino acids: CASMRGGGGYTF. CDR3 coding DNA: TGTGCCAGCATGCGGGGAGGAGGGGGCTACACCTTC. This chain joins TRBV6-5 and TRBJ1-2; D unclear. Germline V gives CDR1 MNHEY, CDR2 SVGAGI. This CDR3 is 12 amino acids long. Between the trimmed V and J ends, which lost 7 bases and 8 bases, there was a span of 14 bases.

The table lists this clone with a count of one. V is TRBV5-1 and J is TRBJ2-3, with TRBD2 identical over 7 bases. J gave up 6 bases and V 2 bases, and 6 bases lay outside the gene matches. The germline gives CDR1 SGHRS, CDR2 YFSETQ. CDR3 length equals 14 residues. CDR3 residues: CASSFAAGSDTQYF. The CDR3 DNA reads TGCGCCAGCAGCTTTGCAGCGGGATCGGATACGCAGTATTTT.

V usage is TRBV5-4 and J usage is TRBJ2-3, with 11 bases lining up with TRBD2. The CDR3 covers 16 residues. CDR1 and CDR2 from the germline V gene are SGHNT and YYREEE (reference sequence). V dropped 3 bases and J dropped 2; count of bases not matched to a gene: 5. CDR3 residues: CASSSIAGGSTDTQYF. CDR3 sequence (DNA): TGTGCCAGCAGCTCAATAGCGGGAGGGTCCACAGATACGCAGTATTTT.

The rearrangement uses TRBV6-5 and TRBJ2-3, with D perhaps matching TRBD2 (5 bases). Trimming left V 7 bases short and J 2 bases short, with 10 bases between. The CDR3 is 13 amino acids. Germline V gene data show CDR1 as MNHEY and CDR2 as SVGAGI. As DNA, the CDR3 is TGTGCCAGCACCTACGACTACACAGATACGCAGTATTTT. Its translation is CASTYDYTDTQYF.

The genes are TRBV5-1 and TRBJ1-3; tentatively, D is TRBD1 (6 bases). Germline V gene lookup returns CDR1 SGHRS and CDR2 YFSETQ. The germline V and J ends were trimmed by 1 base and 0 bases, with 14 bases remaining between them. CDR3 length equals 17 residues. This chain's CDR3 is CASSLSIGQSSGNTIYF. As DNA, the CDR3 is TGCGCCAGCAGCTTGTCTATAGGACAGAGCTCTGGAAACACCATATATTTT.

The rearrangement joins TRBV30 to TRBJ1-1; TRBD1 is a possible D gene (5 bases). The germline V gene encodes CDR1 GTSNPN and CDR2 SVGIG (reference sequence). The CDR3 has 14 amino acids. V dropped 0 bases and J dropped 3 bases, with 11 bases sitting between them. The CDR3 DNA reads as TGTGCCTGGAGTGTGCACAGGTTTGACACTGAAGCTTTCTTT. This translates into CAWSVHRFDTEAFF.

In this sample, this clone turned up once. This chain connects TRBV13 to TRBJ2-6, with 11 positions matching TRBD1. Per germline, CDR1 PRHDT and CDR2 FYEKMQ (reference sequence). J gave up 2 bases and V 4 bases, and 10 bases lay outside the gene matches. This CDR3 is built from 19 residues. For the CDR3, the DNA is TGTGCCAGCAGCTCGCCAAGATGGACAGGGGGCGCTGGGGCCAACGTCCTGACTTTC. Its translation is CASSSPRWTGGAGANVLTF.

The J gene is TRBJ2-7, the V gene TRBV19; a weak D match, TRBD2 (5 bases). Germline values: CDR1 LNHDA, CDR2 SQIVND (reference sequence). This CDR3 is 18 amino acids long. V was pared by 4 bases and J by 3 bases, with 25 bases between. The CDR3 DNA reads TGTGCCAGTAGTACCCTCGGCAGCGGATCATCTTACATCTACGAGCAGTACTTC. Translating it yields CASSTLGSGSSYIYEQYF.

J is TRBJ1-5 and V is TRBV6-5; TRBD1 aligns across 9 bases. The germline V gene has CDR1 MNHEY and CDR2 SVGAGI. The CDR3 is 15 residues long. V lost 6 bases, J lost 8 bases, and 11 bases stayed unmatched. DNA for the CDR3: TGTGCCAGCAGAAAACAGGGGGCCCCGCGAGAGCCCCAGCATTTT. It is translated as CASRKQGAPREPQHF.

V usage is TRBV19 and J usage is TRBJ2-7; 8 bases map to TRBD2. The CDR3 is 15 residues long. CDR1 and CDR2 from the germline V gene are LNHDA and SQIVND (reference sequence). Trimming at V came to 7 bases and at J to 5 bases, leaving 13 bases not matched to a gene. In nucleotides, the CDR3 is TGTGCCAGTACTTTAGGAGCGGGAGTATCAGACGAGCAGTACTTC. This codes for CASTLGAGVSDEQYF.

V usage is TRBV5-5 and J usage is TRBJ2-7; D remains ambiguous. This CDR3 spans 14 amino acids. V was pared by 3 bases and J by 2 bases, with 12 bases between. Germline V lookup: CDR1 SGHKS, CDR2 YYEKEE (reference sequence). For the CDR3, the DNA is TGTGCCAGCAGCTGGATCTCAGGAACCTACGAGCAGTACTTC. The encoded protein is CASSWISGTYEQYF.

The V and J genes are TRBV10-3 and TRBJ2-7; the D gene is possibly TRBD1 (6 bases). CDR1 and CDR2 from the germline V gene are ENHRY and SYGVKD. The CDR3 is made up of 13 amino acids. The V and J ends lost 4 bases and 3 bases respectively, with 10 bases between them. The CDR3 loop is CAISAGANYEQYF. The CDR3 DNA sequence: TGTGCCATCAGTGCAGGGGCTAACTACGAGCAGTACTTC.

The chain joins TRBV9 to TRBJ2-3; TRBD1 is a possible D gene (6 bases). V was clipped by 8 bases and J by 4 bases, with 14 bases between them. CDR1 and CDR2 from the germline V gene are SGDLS and YYNGEE. The CDR3 contains 13 residues. CDR3 in DNA: TGTGCCAGTGCTCCCAGGGGTTCAGATACGCAGTATTTT. Translation gives CASAPRGSDTQYF.

The genes are TRBV19 and TRBJ1-1; possible D gene TRBD1, 5 bases. The V gene lost 6 bases and the J gene lost 4 bases, with 15 bases spanning the gap. CDR1 and CDR2 (germline): LNHDA, SQIVND (reference sequence). The CDR3 has 14 residues. Here the CDR3 reads CASSPTPGGTEAFF. The CDR3 DNA follows: TGTGCCAGTAGCCCAACCCCGGGGGGCACTGAAGCTTTCTTT.

V gene TRBV9 combines with J gene TRBJ2-6; the D is unclear. V lost 3 bases to trimming and J lost 4 bases, with 17 bases between them. This CDR3 has 17 residues. CDR1 SGDLS and CDR2 YYNGEE come from the germline V gene. The CDR3 DNA follows: TGTGCCAGCAGCGCAACGGGTAGGATCTCCGGGGCCAACGTCCTGACTTTC. Translated: CASSATGRISGANVLTF.

V and J are TRBV4-3 and TRBJ1-4; possible D gene TRBD1, 5 bases. There are 16 residues in the CDR3. CDR1 and CDR2 (germline): LGHNA, YSLEER. The V end lost 0 bases, the J end lost 8 bases, and 16 bases lay between the germline ends. The CDR3 sequence is CASSQDNGRAAEKLFF. CDR3 sequence (DNA): TGCGCCAGCAGCCAAGATAACGGCAGGGCGGCGGAAAAACTGTTTTTT.

The V gene is TRBV5-4, the J gene TRBJ2-5; the match to TRBD1 covers 7 bases. The J segment lost 1 base and the V segment lost 4 bases, leaving 1 base of the junction unmatched. The germline V gene has CDR1 SGHNT and CDR2 YYREEE (reference sequence). The CDR3 has 13 residues. The CDR3 nucleotides are TGTGCCAGCAGCCCAGGGGGCCAAGAGACCCAGTACTTC. Translated, it gives CASSPGGQETQYF.

The CDR3 nucleotides read TGCAGCGTTGTTGTGAACAGGGTTACCGGGGAGCTGTTTTTT. It encodes CSVVVNRVTGELFF. The chain links TRBV29-1 to TRBJ2-2, with D maybe TRBD1 (6 bases). CDR3 length equals 14 residues. Germline loops: CDR1 SQVTM, CDR2 ANQGSEA. V lost 4 bases, J lost 5 bases, and 14 bases lay in between.